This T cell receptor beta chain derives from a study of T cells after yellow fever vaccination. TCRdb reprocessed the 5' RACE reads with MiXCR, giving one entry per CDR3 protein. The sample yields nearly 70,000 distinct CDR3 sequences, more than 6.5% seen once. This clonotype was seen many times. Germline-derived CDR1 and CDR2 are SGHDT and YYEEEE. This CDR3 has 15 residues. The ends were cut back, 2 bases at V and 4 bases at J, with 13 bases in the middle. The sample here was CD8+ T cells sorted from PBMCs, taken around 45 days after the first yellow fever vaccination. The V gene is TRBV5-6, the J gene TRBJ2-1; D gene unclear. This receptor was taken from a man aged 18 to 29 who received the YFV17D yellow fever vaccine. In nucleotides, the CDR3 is TGTGCCAGCAGCTTTGGTACAGCCCGATACAATGAGCAGTTCTTC. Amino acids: CASSFGTARYNEQFF.